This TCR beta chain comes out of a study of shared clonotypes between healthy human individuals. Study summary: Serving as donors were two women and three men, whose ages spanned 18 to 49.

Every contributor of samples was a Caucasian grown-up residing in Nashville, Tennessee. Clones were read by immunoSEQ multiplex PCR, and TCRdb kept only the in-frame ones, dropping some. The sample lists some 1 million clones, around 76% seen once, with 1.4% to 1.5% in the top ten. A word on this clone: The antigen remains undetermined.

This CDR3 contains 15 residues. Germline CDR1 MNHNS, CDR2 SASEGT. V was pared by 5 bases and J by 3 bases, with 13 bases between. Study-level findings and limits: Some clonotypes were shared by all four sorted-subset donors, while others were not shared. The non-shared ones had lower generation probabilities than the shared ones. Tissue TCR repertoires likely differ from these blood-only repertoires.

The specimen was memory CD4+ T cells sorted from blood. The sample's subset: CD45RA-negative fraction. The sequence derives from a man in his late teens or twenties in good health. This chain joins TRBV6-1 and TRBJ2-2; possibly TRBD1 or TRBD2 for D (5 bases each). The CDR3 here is CASSPQGPYTGELFF. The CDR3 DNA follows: TGTGCCAGCAGTCCTCAGGGACCGTACACCGGGGAGCTGTTTTTT.